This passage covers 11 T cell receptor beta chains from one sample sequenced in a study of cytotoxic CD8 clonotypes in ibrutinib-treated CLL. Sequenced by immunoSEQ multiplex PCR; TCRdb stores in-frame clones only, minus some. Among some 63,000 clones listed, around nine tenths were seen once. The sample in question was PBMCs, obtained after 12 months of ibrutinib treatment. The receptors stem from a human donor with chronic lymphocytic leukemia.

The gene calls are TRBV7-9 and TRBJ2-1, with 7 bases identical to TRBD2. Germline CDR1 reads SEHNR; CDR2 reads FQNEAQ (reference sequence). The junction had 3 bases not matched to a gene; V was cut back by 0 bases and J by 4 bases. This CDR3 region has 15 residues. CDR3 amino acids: CASSLALAPYNEQFF. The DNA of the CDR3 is TGTGCCAGCAGCTTAGCACTAGCGCCTTACAATGAGCAGTTCTTC.

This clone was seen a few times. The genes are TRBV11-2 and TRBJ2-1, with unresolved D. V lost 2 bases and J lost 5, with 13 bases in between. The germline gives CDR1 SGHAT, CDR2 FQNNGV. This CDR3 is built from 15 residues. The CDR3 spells CASSLFLLGNNEQFF. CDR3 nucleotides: TGTGCCAGCAGCTTATTTTTACTGGGCAACAATGAGCAGTTCTTC.

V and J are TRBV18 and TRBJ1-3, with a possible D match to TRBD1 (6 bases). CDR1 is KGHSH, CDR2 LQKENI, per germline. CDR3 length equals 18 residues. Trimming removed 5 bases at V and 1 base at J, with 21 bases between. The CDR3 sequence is CASSTQGTIFRSGNTIYF. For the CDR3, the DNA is TGTGCCAGCTCAACACAGGGTACGATCTTTAGGTCTGGAAACACCATATATTTT.

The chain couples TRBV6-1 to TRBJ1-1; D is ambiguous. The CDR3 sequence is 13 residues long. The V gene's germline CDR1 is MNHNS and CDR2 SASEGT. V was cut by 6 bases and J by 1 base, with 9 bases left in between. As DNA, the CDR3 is TGTGCCAGCAGCACAGACACGAACACTGAAGCTTTCTTT. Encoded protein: CASSTDTNTEAFF.

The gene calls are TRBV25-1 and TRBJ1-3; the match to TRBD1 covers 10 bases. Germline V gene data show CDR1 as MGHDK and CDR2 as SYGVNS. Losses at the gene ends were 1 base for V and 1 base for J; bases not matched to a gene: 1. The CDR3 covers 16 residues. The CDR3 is CASSEWGQGSGNTIYF. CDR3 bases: TGTGCCAGCAGTGAATGGGGACAGGGGTCTGGAAACACCATATATTTT.

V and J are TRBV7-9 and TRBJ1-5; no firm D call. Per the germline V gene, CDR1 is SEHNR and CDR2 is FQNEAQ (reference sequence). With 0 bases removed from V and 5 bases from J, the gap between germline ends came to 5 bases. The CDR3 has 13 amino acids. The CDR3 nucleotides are TGTGCCAGCAGCTTAGCGTTAGATCAGCCCCAGCATTTT. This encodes CASSLALDQPQHF. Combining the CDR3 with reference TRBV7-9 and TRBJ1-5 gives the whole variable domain DTGVSQNPRHKITKRGQNVTFRCDPISEHNRLYWYRQTLGQGPEFLTYFQNEAQLEKSRLLSDRFSAERPKGSFSTLEIQRTEQGDSAMYLCASSLALDQPQHFGDGTRLSIL.

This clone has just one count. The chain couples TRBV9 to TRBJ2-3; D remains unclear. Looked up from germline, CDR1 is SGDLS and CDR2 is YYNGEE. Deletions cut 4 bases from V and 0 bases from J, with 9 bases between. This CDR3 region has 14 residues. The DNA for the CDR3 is TGTGCCAGCAGCTTGGTGACTAGCACAGATACGCAGTATTTT. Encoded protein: CASSLVTSTDTQYF.

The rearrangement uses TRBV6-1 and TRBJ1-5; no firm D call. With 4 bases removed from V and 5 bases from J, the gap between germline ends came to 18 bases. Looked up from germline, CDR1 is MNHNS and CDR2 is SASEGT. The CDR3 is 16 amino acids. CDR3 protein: CASSVHRRAEDQPQHF. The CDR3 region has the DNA TGTGCCAGCAGTGTGCATAGGAGGGCCGAGGATCAGCCCCAGCATTTT.

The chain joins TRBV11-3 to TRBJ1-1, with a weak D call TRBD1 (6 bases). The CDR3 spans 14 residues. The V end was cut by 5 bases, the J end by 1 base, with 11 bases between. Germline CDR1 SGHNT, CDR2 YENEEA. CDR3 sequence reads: CASSMNRANTEAFF. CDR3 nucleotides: TGTGCCAGCAGCATGAACAGGGCGAACACTGAAGCTTTCTTT.

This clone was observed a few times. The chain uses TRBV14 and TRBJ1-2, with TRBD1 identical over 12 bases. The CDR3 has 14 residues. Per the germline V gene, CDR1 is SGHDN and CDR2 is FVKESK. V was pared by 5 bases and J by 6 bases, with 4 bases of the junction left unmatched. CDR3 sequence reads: CASSEGQGADGYTF. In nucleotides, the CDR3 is TGTGCCAGCAGCGAGGGACAGGGGGCTGATGGCTACACCTTC. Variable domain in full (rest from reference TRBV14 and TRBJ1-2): EAGVTQFPSHSVIEKGQTVTLRCDPISGHDNLYWYRRVMGKEIKFLLHFVKESKQDESGMPNNRFLAERTGGTYSTLKVQPAELEDSGVYFCASSEGQGADGYTFGSGTRLTVV.

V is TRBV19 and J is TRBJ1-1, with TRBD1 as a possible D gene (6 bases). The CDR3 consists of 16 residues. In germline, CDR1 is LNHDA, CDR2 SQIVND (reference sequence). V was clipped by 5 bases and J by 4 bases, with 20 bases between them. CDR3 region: CASSSGESVVGTEAFF. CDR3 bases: TGTGCCAGTAGTTCAGGGGAAAGTGTAGTCGGCACTGAAGCTTTCTTT.